The subject of this entry is one T cell receptor beta chain. Methods used by the authors: Amplification of reference gene primers provided the estimated nucleated cell counts. Sequenced by immunoSEQ multiplex PCR; TCRdb stores in-frame clones only, minus some. V and J calls plus clone size are reproduced from that table; the DNA served to infer D and trimming. The sample has approximately 88,000 clones; around 87% are singletons. The CDR3 is made up of 15 amino acids. V lost 6 bases and J lost 9; bases outside the gene matches: 11. From germline, CDR1 is SNHLY and CDR2 FYNNEI. The sample is drawn from a study of blood T cell repertoires in COVID-19. About the study: The origin of the acute and convalescent COVID-19 samples was the United States, Italy and Spain. T cells, B-cell-depleted T cells, or PBMCs provided the cDNA or gDNA that served as material.

This sequence joins TRBV2 and TRBJ2-1, with 10 bases matching TRBD1. The origin of this receptor is a male donor with acute or convalescent COVID-19. What was sequenced was peripheral blood. Here the CDR3 DNA reads TGTGCCAGCAGGGCCGGGACAGGGGAAGTTAGTGAGCAGTTCTTC. Amino acid sequence: CASRAGTGEVSEQFF.